The rows below give T cell receptor beta chains drawn from one sample of a study of OX40 agonist ivuxolimab in advanced cancers. This table comes from immunoSEQ multiplex PCR, and its TCRdb copy is limited to in-frame clones, with some not included. The repertoire has 77,000 or so clones, 80% to 95% of them found once; the top ten carry 8% to 13%. This specimen consisted of CD4+ or CD8+ T cells sorted from blood, obtained in a trial of the OX40 agonist ivuxolimab. All receptors derive from an adult with an advanced solid tumor such as melanoma, head and neck, liver or kidney cancer. Each CDR3 is given with its conserved first and last residue. A D gene is named only where the DNA matches it firmly. A row's size may be missing; if present it is once, few, many or a size class.

>TRBV21-1|TRBJ1-2|NA|NA
CASSKSKEGAEADYGYTF
TGTGCCAGCAGCAAATCGAAAGAGGGGGCGGAAGCGGACTATGGCTACACCTTC
>TRBV7-8|TRBJ1-2|NA|TRBD1
CASGAGGDYGYTF
TGTGCCAGCGGGGCAGGGGGTGACTATGGCTACACCTTC
>TRBV19|TRBJ1-5|NA|NA
CASINPGRESQPQHF
TGTGCCAGTATCAACCCCGGAAGGGAAAGTCAGCCCCAGCATTTT
>TRBV10-1|TRBJ2-2|NA|NA
CASSERGEGTGELFF
TGCGCCAGCAGTGAGAGGGGGGAGGGCACCGGGGAGCTGTTTTTT
>TRBV6-5|TRBJ2-1|NA|TRBD1
CASSYADREHEQFF
TGTGCCAGCAGTTACGCGGACAGGGAGCATGAGCAGTTCTTC
>TRBV4-1|TRBJ1-3|NA|NA
CASSQNRAGNTIYF
TGCGCCAGCAGCCAAAACAGGGCTGGAAACACCATATATTTT
>TRBV6-5|TRBJ2-1|NA|TRBD1
CASSGTGGFHNEQFF
TGTGCCAGCAGTGGGACAGGGGGCTTTCACAATGAGCAGTTCTTC
>TRBV4-3|TRBJ1-2|NA|TRBD1
CASSQDYDRVYGYTF
TGCGCCAGCAGCCAAGATTACGACAGGGTCTATGGCTACACCTTC
>TRBV5-4|TRBJ1-4|NA|TRBD1
CASSQGQGAEKLFF
TGTGCCAGCAGCCAAGGACAGGGAGCTGAAAAACTGTTTTTT
>TRBV6-1|TRBJ2-3|NA|TRBD2
CASSDGAGPGTDTQYF
TGTGCCAGCAGTGATGGAGCGGGGCCGGGCACAGATACGCAGTATTTT
>TRBV7-9|TRBJ2-7|NA|TRBD1
CASRPGTAYEQYF
TGTGCCAGCAGACCGGGGACAGCCTACGAGCAGTACTTC
>TRBV13|TRBJ2-3|once|NA
CASSLGNVAQYF
TGTGCCAGCAGCTTAGGGAACGTCGCGCAGTATTTT
>TRBV27|TRBJ2-5|once|NA
CASSPEVNVGPQETQYF
TGTGCCAGCAGCCCCGAGGTAAATGTTGGACCCCAAGAGACCCAGTACTTC
>TRBV5-6|TRBJ1-2|NA|NA
CASSLAQQNYGYTF
TGTGCCAGCAGCTTGGCACAGCAGAACTATGGCTACACCTTC
>TRBV13|TRBJ2-5|NA|TRBD2
CASSSRLAGYQETQYF
TGTGCCAGCTCCTCCAGACTAGCGGGGTACCAAGAGACCCAGTACTTC
>TRBV27|TRBJ1-5|NA|NA
CASSLGGLQPQHF
TGTGCCAGCAGTTTAGGGGGCCTCCAGCCCCAGCATTTT
>TRBV4-1|TRBJ2-7|NA|TRBD1
CASSQATGPVSYEQYF
TGCGCCAGCAGCCAAGCGACAGGGCCCGTCTCCTACGAGCAGTACTTC
>TRBV15|TRBJ1-2|NA|NA
CATSRDRSGENTF
TGTGCCACCAGCAGAGATCGGTCTGGGGAGAACACCTTC
>TRBV29-1|TRBJ2-2|NA|NA
CSVELGLDTGELFF
TGCAGCGTTGAATTAGGATTGGACACCGGGGAGCTGTTTTTT
>TRBV11-2|TRBJ2-7|NA|NA
CASSFHYEQYF
TGTGCCAGCAGCTTCCACTACGAGCAGTACTTC
>TRBV13|TRBJ1-6|NA|NA
CASSLTGGNSPLHF
TGTGCCAGCAGCTTAACGGGGGGCAATTCACCCCTCCACTTT
>TRBV5-1|TRBJ1-1|NA|NA
CASSLFSYTNTEAFF
TGCGCCAGCAGCCTATTCAGCTACACCAACACTGAAGCTTTCTTT
>TRBV5-1|TRBJ2-5|NA|NA
CASSLAGTPQETQYF
TGCGCCAGCAGCTTGGCCGGGACTCCCCAAGAGACCCAGTACTTC
>TRBV11-1|TRBJ1-1|NA|NA
CASSILTGTNTEAFF
TGTGCCAGCAGCATCCTTACAGGGACGAACACTGAAGCTTTCTTT
>TRBV13|TRBJ2-3|NA|NA
CASSHRDSPSTDTQYF
TGTGCCAGCAGCCATCGGGACTCCCCATCCACAGATACGCAGTATTTT
>TRBV9|TRBJ2-3|NA|NA
CASRAGSLSTDTQYF
TGTGCCAGCAGGGCAGGATCCCTTAGCACAGATACGCAGTATTTT
>TRBV7-2|TRBJ2-7|once|NA
CASSLRAFYYEQYF
TGTGCCAGCAGCCTCCGGGCCTTTTACTACGAGCAGTACTTC
>TRBV5-6|TRBJ2-1|NA|NA
CASSLEEERREQFF
TGTGCCAGCAGCTTGGAGGAGGAAAGACGGGAGCAGTTCTTC
>TRBV10-3|TRBJ2-2|NA|NA
CAISELQRNTGELFF
TGTGCCATCAGTGAGCTTCAGCGGAACACCGGGGAGCTGTTTTTT
>TRBV4-2|TRBJ2-7|once|NA
CASSSTESYEQYF
TGTGCCAGCAGCTCGACAGAGTCCTACGAGCAGTACTTC
>TRBV7-9|TRBJ2-7|NA|TRBD1
CASSLGQGAFYEQYF
TGTGCCAGCAGCTTAGGACAGGGGGCGTTCTACGAGCAGTACTTC
>TRBV18|TRBJ2-1|NA|NA
CASSPVDRRANEQFF
TGTGCCAGCTCACCCGTGGACAGGAGGGCCAATGAGCAGTTCTTC
>TRBV7-9|TRBJ2-3|NA|NA
CASSSPGPSSTDTQYF
TGTGCCAGCAGCTCACCGGGACCCAGCTCCACAGATACGCAGTATTTT
>TRBV5-1|TRBJ2-7|NA|NA
CASSLIGSGLEEQYF
TGCGCCAGCAGCTTAATAGGATCCGGGCTTGAAGAGCAGTACTTC
>TRBV7-9|TRBJ1-2|NA|NA
CASNSISGYTF
TGTGCCAGCAACTCCATTAGTGGCTACACCTTC
>TRBV27|TRBJ2-7|NA|NA
CASSSIGFSSYEQYF
TGTGCCAGCAGTTCCATCGGGTTCAGCTCCTACGAGCAGTACTTC
>TRBV4-2|TRBJ2-7|NA|TRBD2
CASSQGPGTSGTYEQYF
TGTGCCAGCAGCCAAGGTCCGGGGACTAGCGGAACCTACGAGCAGTACTTC
>TRBV7-2|TRBJ1-1|NA|NA
CASSAYLTGYTEAFF
TGTGCCAGCAGCGCCTACCTTACAGGGTACACTGAAGCTTTCTTT